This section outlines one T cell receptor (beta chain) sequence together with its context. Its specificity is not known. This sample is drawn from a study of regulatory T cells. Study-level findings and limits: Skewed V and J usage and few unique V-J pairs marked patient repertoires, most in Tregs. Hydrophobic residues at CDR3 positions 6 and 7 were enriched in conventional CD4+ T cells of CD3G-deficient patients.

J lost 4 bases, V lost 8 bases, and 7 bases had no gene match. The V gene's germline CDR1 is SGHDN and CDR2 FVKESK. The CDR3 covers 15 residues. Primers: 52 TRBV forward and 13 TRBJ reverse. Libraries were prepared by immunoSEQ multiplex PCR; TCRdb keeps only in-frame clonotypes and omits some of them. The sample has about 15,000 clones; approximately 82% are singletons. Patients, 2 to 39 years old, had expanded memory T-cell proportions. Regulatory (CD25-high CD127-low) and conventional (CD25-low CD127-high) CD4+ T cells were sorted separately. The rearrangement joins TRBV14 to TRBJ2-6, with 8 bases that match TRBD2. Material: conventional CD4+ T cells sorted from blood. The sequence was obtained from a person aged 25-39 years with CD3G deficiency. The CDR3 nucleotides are TGTGCCAGCGGTCCGGGAGGGCTCGGGGCCAACGTCCTGACTTTC. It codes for CASGPGGLGANVLTF.